The 19 T cell receptor beta chains below were found in one sample sequenced in a study of response to subunit inactivated influenza vaccine. TCRdb fed the RT-PCR reads into MiXCR, producing one record per CDR3 protein. Of about 500,000 distinct CDR3 sequences in the sample, approximately 17% were seen once. The sample was CD4+ T cells sorted from PBMCs, taken about 23 months after vaccination. These receptors all stem from a man aged 50 to 69 who received an inactivated influenza vaccine.

The J gene is TRBJ1-5, the V gene TRBV7-9; D is perhaps TRBD1 (5 bases). The germline V gene encodes CDR1 SEHNR and CDR2 FQNEAQ (reference sequence). Trimming pared 5 bases from V and 6 bases from J, leaving 17 bases between. This CDR3 is 15 amino acids long. The CDR3 reads CASSPAGGDRQPQHF. CDR3 bases: TGTGCCAGCAGCCCTGCGGGGGGGGATCGTCAGCCCCAGCATTTT.

This clonotype was counted many times. The chain couples TRBV20-1 to TRBJ1-5; a weak D match, TRBD1 (5 bases). Germline values: CDR1 DFQATT, CDR2 SNEGSKA (reference sequence). CDR3 length: 12 residues. V was clipped by 1 base and J by 11 bases, with 12 bases between them. Here the CDR3 DNA reads TGCAGTGCTAGAGCCCCCGGGGGGACCCAGCATTTT. Amino acids: CSARAPGGTQHF.

This clonotype appeared many times. This chain connects TRBV13 to TRBJ2-4; 7 nucleotides match TRBD1. The CDR3 extends over 14 amino acids. J gave up 8 bases and V 6 bases, and 10 bases lay outside the gene matches. The germline V gene encodes CDR1 PRHDT and CDR2 FYEKMQ (reference sequence). CDR3 in DNA: TGTGCCAGCAGTTACTATACAGGGGCGGACATTCAGTACTTC. Its protein is CASSYYTGADIQYF.

This clonotype was seen a few times. The chain combines TRBV4-3 with TRBJ2-1, with D maybe TRBD1 (5 bases). Between the trimmed V and J ends, which lost 0 bases and 7 bases, there was a span of 10 bases. CDR3 size: 14 residues. Germline V gene sequence: CDR1 LGHNA, CDR2 YSLEER. The DNA for the CDR3 is TGCGCCAGCAGCCAAGAGGATAGGGGTAATGAGCAGTTCTTC. It encodes CASSQEDRGNEQFF.

The CDR3: CAITQYLTGANLAGTNTGELFF. CDR3 in DNA: TGTGCCATCACACAGTACTTGACAGGGGCAAATCTAGCGGGGACGAACACCGGGGAGCTGTTTTTT. The chain carries TRBV10-3 and TRBJ2-2; tentative D call: TRBD2 (9 bases). The CDR3 has 22 amino acids. Trimming removed 7 bases at V and 0 bases at J, with 33 bases between. The germline V gene has CDR1 ENHRY and CDR2 SYGVKD.

A word on this clonotype: A single base separates this from a much larger clone, so it may be a read error. V gene TRBV6-6 combines with J gene TRBJ2-7; no firm D call. Germline CDR1 and CDR2: MNHNY and SVGAGI (reference sequence). The CDR3 is made up of 12 amino acids. With 2 bases removed from V and 0 bases from J, the gap between germline ends came to 2 bases. The CDR3: CASSYHSYEQYF. The CDR3 DNA follows: TGTGCCAGCAGTTACCACTCCTACGAGCAGTACTTC.

In this sample, this clonotype turned up many times. The chain has TRBV6-1 and TRBJ2-5; 8 bases line up with TRBD2. The ends lost 4 bases at V and 2 bases at J; junction bases unmatched: 0. Germline V gene sequence: CDR1 MNHNS, CDR2 SASEGT. CDR3 length equals 13 residues. CDR3 in DNA: TGTGCCAGCAGTGTAGCGGGGCAAGAGACCCAGTACTTC. Translation gives CASSVAGQETQYF.

CDR3 sequence (DNA): TGTGCCAGCAGCCCCAAACTAGCGGGAGTCCTGGCGGAGACCCAGTACTTC. Protein sequence: CASSPKLAGVLAETQYF. V is TRBV7-9 and J is TRBJ2-5; 11 bases align to TRBD2. Germline V CDR1 and CDR2: SEHNR, FQNEAQ (reference sequence). The CDR3 is 17 residues long. Trimming at V came to 5 bases and at J to 5 bases, leaving 13 bases not matched to a gene.

This clonotype was seen a handful of times. This chain joins TRBV28 and TRBJ2-2, with D perhaps TRBD1 (6 bases). The V gene lost 5 bases and the J gene lost 0 bases, with 16 bases spanning the gap. This CDR3 comprises 17 residues. The V gene's germline CDR1 is MDHEN and CDR2 SYDVKM. CDR3 loop: CASSLGRGYSNTGELFF. In nucleotides, the CDR3 is TGTGCCAGCAGTCTAGGTAGGGGGTACTCGAACACCGGGGAGCTGTTTTTT.

This clonotype was seen a few times. The chain joins TRBV20-1 to TRBJ2-3; the match to TRBD2 covers 12 bases. V was pared by 1 base and J by 2 bases, with 7 bases of the junction left unmatched. There are 17 residues in the CDR3. CDR1 DFQATT and CDR2 SNEGSKA come from the germline V gene (reference sequence). The CDR3: CSARVGLAGGYTDTQYF. The CDR3 coding sequence is TGCAGTGCTAGAGTTGGGCTAGCGGGAGGGTACACAGATACGCAGTATTTT.

This sequence joins TRBV12-3 or TRBV12-4 and TRBJ1-1; D perhaps matches TRBD1 (5 bases). This CDR3 has 15 residues. The V and J ends lost 6 bases and 4 bases respectively, with 18 bases between them. Here the CDR3 reads CASSPRRGGGTEAFF. The CDR3 region has the DNA TGTGCCAGCAGCCCCAGACGCGGGGGAGGCACTGAAGCTTTCTTT.

This clonotype was observed a few times. The rearrangement links TRBV29-1 to TRBJ1-2; D remains unclear. CDR3 length: 12 amino acids. Per germline, CDR1 SQVTM and CDR2 ANQGSEA. V lost 6 bases, J lost 4 bases, and 12 bases lay in between. In nucleotides, the CDR3 is TGCAGCGTAGGAAAGGAGGGCTATGGCTACACCTTC. Residues: CSVGKEGYGYTF.

This clonotype was counted a few times. V gene TRBV27 combines with J gene TRBJ2-3, with D possibly called TRBD1 or TRBD2 (6 bases each). Germline CDR1 is MNHEY and CDR2 is SMNVEV (reference sequence). Trimming cost V 6 bases and J 6 bases, with 16 bases left between them. This CDR3 contains 14 residues. CDR3: CASRGTTGADTQYF. CDR3 DNA: TGTGCCAGCAGGGGGACGACGGGGGCGGATACGCAGTATTTT.

This chain links TRBV28 with TRBJ2-2, with D possibly being TRBD2 (6 bases). The CDR3 is made up of 15 amino acids. CDR1 MDHEN and CDR2 SYDVKM come from the germline V gene. Trimming pared 6 bases from V and 3 bases from J, leaving 14 bases between. CDR3 in amino acids: CASSSGAADTGELFF. The DNA of the CDR3 is TGTGCCAGCAGCTCGGGAGCAGCCGACACCGGGGAGCTGTTTTTT.

This clonotype was counted ten times or more. This rearrangement joins TRBV29-1 to TRBJ2-1, with 16 bases that match TRBD2. Germline V gene data show CDR1 as SQVTM and CDR2 as ANQGSEA. CDR3 length equals 18 residues. The junction had 5 bases not matched to a gene; V was cut back by 3 bases and J by 0 bases. The CDR3 loop is CSVEGTSGRVSSYNEQFF. The CDR3 DNA reads as TGCAGCGTTGAGGGGACTAGCGGGAGGGTTAGCTCCTACAATGAGCAGTTCTTC.

The V gene is TRBV2, the J gene TRBJ2-1; tentative D call: TRBD2 (6 bases). From germline, CDR1 is SNHLY and CDR2 FYNNEI. CDR3 length: 15 residues. Trimming left V 0 bases short and J 3 bases short, with 9 bases between. CDR3 DNA: TGTGCCAGCAGTGAAGCGAGACTAGACTACAATGAGCAGTTCTTC. This encodes CASSEARLDYNEQFF.

The chain links TRBV19 to TRBJ2-7, with 7 positions matching TRBD1. The CDR3 length is 15 residues. V dropped 2 bases and J dropped 1; count of bases not matched to a gene: 5. Germline loops: CDR1 LNHDA, CDR2 SQIVND (reference sequence). The CDR3: CASSIQGDVSYEQYF. CDR3 nucleotides: TGTGCCAGTAGTATACAGGGGGATGTGTCCTACGAGCAGTACTTC.

This clonotype was counted between two and nine times. The genes are TRBV7-2 and TRBJ1-2; a possible D gene is TRBD1 (5 bases). Germline CDR1 and CDR2: SGHTA and FQGNSA. Trimming pared 2 bases from V and 6 bases from J, leaving 13 bases between. This CDR3 comprises 14 residues. The CDR3 loop is CASSLRWGGDGYTF. The CDR3 region has the DNA TGTGCCAGCAGCTTAAGGTGGGGAGGGGATGGCTACACCTTC.

This sequence joins TRBV14 and TRBJ2-2; no firm D call. V lost 4 bases and J lost 6, with 6 bases in between. The CDR3 sequence is 12 residues long. Germline values: CDR1 SGHDN, CDR2 FVKESK. The CDR3: CASSPAPGELFF. CDR3 in DNA: TGTGCCAGCAGCCCCGCCCCCGGGGAGCTGTTTTTT.